Below are 15 T cell receptor beta chains sequenced from a single sample in a study of CD8+ T cells in alopecia areata. Reverse transcribed after extraction, RNA yielded cDNA as the sequencing template. Here immunoSEQ multiplex PCR was the method, and the copy in TCRdb shows in-frame clones only, minus some. The table lists 100,000 to 150,000 clones, 45% to 50% of them singletons. The sequencing input was NKG2D-low CD8+ T cells sorted from blood. The receptors were sampled from a human donor with alopecia areata.

V is TRBV14 and J is TRBJ2-7, with D perhaps matching TRBD1 or TRBD2 (5 bases each). V was shortened by 1 base and J by 4 bases, with 11 bases between the two germline ends. The CDR3 is 14 amino acids. Germline V gene sequence: CDR1 SGHDN, CDR2 FVKESK. The CDR3 coding sequence is TGTGCCAGCAGCCAAGGGATTGGGGGTTACGAGCAGTACTTC. Its protein is CASSQGIGGYEQYF.

A remark on this clone: At the DNA level, this CDR3 is encoded by other sequences in the same sample as well. The rearrangement links TRBV29-1 to TRBJ2-7; 9 nucleotides align to TRBD1. CDR3 length equals 12 residues. V was clipped by 6 bases and J by 3 bases; unmatched bases: 3. CDR1 is SQVTM and CDR2 is ANQGSEA in the germline V gene. This CDR3 is CSVVTGGYEQYF. CDR3 DNA sequence: TGCAGCGTCGTGACAGGGGGCTACGAGCAGTACTTC.

This clone was seen only a few times. The rearrangement uses TRBV30 and TRBJ2-2; no reliable D call. Germline CDR1 and CDR2: GTSNPN and SVGIG (reference sequence). Trimming took off 1 base at V and 2 bases at J, with 14 bases between the two ends. The CDR3 contains 16 residues. The CDR3 loop is CAWSDDWSINTGELFF. Here the CDR3 DNA reads TGTGCCTGGAGTGATGACTGGAGTATCAACACCGGGGAGCTGTTTTTT. The full variable domain, in which reference TRBV30 and TRBJ2-2 provide the parts outside the CDR3, is SQTIHQWPATLVQPVGSPLSLECTVEGTSNPNLYWYRQAAGRGLQLLFYSVGIGQISSEVPQNLSASRPQDRQFILSSKKLLLSDSGFYLCAWSDDWSINTGELFFGEGSRLTVL.

This clone was observed a single time. This chain links TRBV27 with TRBJ2-2; 8 positions match TRBD2. This CDR3 region has 16 residues. Germline loops: CDR1 MNHEY, CDR2 SMNVEV (reference sequence). The J segment lost 3 bases and the V segment lost 5 bases, leaving 8 bases of the junction unmatched. The CDR3 DNA is TGTGCCAGCAGTCCCCGCGGCGGGGGGTACACCGGGGAGCTGTTTTTT. Amino acid sequence: CASSPRGGGYTGELFF.

This rearrangement joins TRBV6-5 to TRBJ2-6, with TRBD1 matching over 7 bases. In germline, CDR1 is MNHEY, CDR2 SVGAGI. The V and J ends lost 6 bases and 1 base, in that order; junction bases with no gene match: 3. The CDR3 consists of 15 residues. In DNA, the CDR3 is TGTGCCAGCAGCTCGACAGGGTCTGGGGCCAACGTCCTGACTTTC. It translates to CASSSTGSGANVLTF.

The chain joins TRBV30 to TRBJ2-7, with 8 nucleotides matching TRBD1. The length of the CDR3 is 11 residues. V lost 6 bases and J lost 4; bases outside the gene matches: 2. From germline, CDR1 is GTSNPN and CDR2 SVGIG (reference sequence). This chain's CDR3 is CACNRGYEQYF. Here the CDR3 DNA reads TGTGCCTGTAACAGGGGGTACGAGCAGTACTTC.

The table lists this clone with a few counts. CDR3 in DNA: TGTGCCAGCCGGCACGGTAACACTGAAGCTTTCTTT. Protein product: CASRHGNTEAFF. The chain carries TRBV6-5 and TRBJ1-1; the D is unclear. Per germline, CDR1 MNHEY and CDR2 SVGAGI. There are 12 residues in the CDR3. Trimming shortened V by 8 bases and J by 2 bases, and 9 bases separated the two germline ends.

About this clone itself: Other DNA sequences in the sample encode the same CDR3. V and J are TRBV6-5 and TRBJ2-5; D uncertain. Germline V gene lookup returns CDR1 MNHEY and CDR2 SVGAGI. The CDR3 extends over 11 amino acids. Trimming took off 2 bases at V and 4 bases at J, with 2 bases between the two ends. CDR3 nucleotides: TGTGCCAGCAGTTACGGAGAGACCCAGTACTTC. Residues: CASSYGETQYF.

The chain is built from TRBV5-6 and TRBJ2-7; no reliable D call. The germline V gene has CDR1 SGHDT and CDR2 YYEEEE. This CDR3 is 12 amino acids long. Trimming cost V 4 bases and J 0 bases, with 5 bases left between them. The CDR3 sequence is CASSHGSYEQYF. CDR3 DNA: TGTGCCAGCAGCCATGGCTCCTACGAGCAGTACTTC.

This clone was recorded only once. The J gene is TRBJ2-5, the V gene TRBV4-2; D perhaps matches TRBD2 (7 bases). The V end lost 4 bases, the J end lost 2 bases, and 14 bases lay between the germline ends. Germline-derived CDR1 and CDR2 are LGHNA and YNFKEQ. The CDR3 is 15 residues long. The DNA for the CDR3 is TGTGCCAGCAGCCCAGGACTAGGGGGGCAAGAGACCCAGTACTTC. Translating gives CASSPGLGGQETQYF.

This chain joins TRBV7-2 and TRBJ2-3; TRBD2 aligns across 8 bases. With 8 bases clipped from V and 1 base from J, the junction kept 8 bases outside the gene matches. Germline V gives CDR1 SGHTA, CDR2 FQGNSA. CDR3 length equals 15 residues. This chain's CDR3 is CASAREGFGTDTQYF. The DNA of the CDR3 is TGTGCCAGCGCCCGGGAGGGGTTCGGCACAGATACGCAGTATTTT.

This chain links TRBV30 with TRBJ2-7; D possibly corresponds to TRBD2 (6 bases). Germline V lookup: CDR1 GTSNPN, CDR2 SVGIG (reference sequence). CDR3 length: 11 residues. V gave up 6 bases and J gave up 0 bases, with 6 bases separating them. The CDR3 DNA sequence: TGTGCCTGCGGGAGCTCCTACGAGCAGTACTTC. Residues: CACGSSYEQYF.

This clone was found a few times. V gene TRBV30 combines with J gene TRBJ2-5; D may be TRBD2 (5 bases). Germline values: CDR1 GTSNPN, CDR2 SVGIG (reference sequence). Trimming cost V 6 bases and J 3 bases, with 17 bases left between them. This CDR3 has 14 residues. The CDR3 reads CACPAITREETQYF. The CDR3, as DNA: TGTGCCTGTCCCGCAATTACGCGGGAAGAGACCCAGTACTTC. The full variable domain, completed using reference TRBV30 and TRBJ2-5, is SQTIHQWPATLVQPVGSPLSLECTVEGTSNPNLYWYRQAAGRGLQLLFYSVGIGQISSEVPQNLSASRPQDRQFILSSKKLLLSDSGFYLCACPAITREETQYFGPGTRLLVL.

The gene calls are TRBV27 and TRBJ1-2; 7 nucleotides line up with TRBD1. Germline CDR1 MNHEY, CDR2 SMNVEV (reference sequence). This CDR3 has 13 amino acids. V dropped 3 bases and J dropped 8; count of bases not matched to a gene: 6. As DNA, the CDR3 is TGTGCCAGCAGTTTCCCCAGGGGGGAAGGCTACACCTTC. It yields the protein CASSFPRGEGYTF.

V is TRBV4-1 and J is TRBJ2-5; D is possibly TRBD1 (6 bases). Germline CDR1 and CDR2: MGHRA and YSYEKL. The CDR3 extends over 14 amino acids. The ends were cut back, 2 bases at V and 0 bases at J, with 7 bases in the middle. The CDR3 protein is CASSQTGYQETQYF. The CDR3 coding sequence is TGCGCCAGCAGCCAAACAGGGTACCAAGAGACCCAGTACTTC.